Detailed here is one TCR beta chain. Its antigen is undetermined. This sample is part of a study of TIL therapy for anti-PD-1-resistant metastatic lung cancer. Overall study results and limits: Compared with baseline intratumoral T cells, expanded TIL cultures were more clonal and less diverse (roughly 6.5% vs 31%).

V was clipped by 6 bases and J by 7 bases; unmatched bases: 3. CDR1 and CDR2 (germline): DFQATT, SNEGSKA (reference sequence). This CDR3 is 11 amino acids long. The libraries were made with immunoSEQ v3. Sequencing was performed with immunoSEQ multiplex PCR; in TCRdb, only in-frame clones are kept and a portion is missing. The table records over 7,500 clones, roughly 70% of them present only once. Time point indicated: pre-treatment sample, taken before nivolumab and TIL therapy. Most excised metastases sampled were pleural nodules or supraclavicular lymph nodes. This chain links TRBV20-1 with TRBJ2-1; 7 bases match TRBD1. The sample in question was tumor tissue, obtained at baseline. This receptor was identified in a person aged 25-85 years with non-small cell lung cancer. The CDR3 region has the DNA TGCAGTGCAATCAGGGGGAATGAGCAGTTCTTC. Translation: CSAIRGNEQFF.